Presented here are 11 T cell receptor beta chains from one specimen sequenced in a study of low-dose radiotherapy and immunotherapy resistance in tumors. Time point of the sample: after trial treatment. Treatment denoted: LDRT plus nivolumab, ipilimumab, low-dose cyclophosphamide and aspirin (RACIN trial). cDNA synthesis used a TRAV/TRBV-specific primer set for both chains. TCR amplification involved about 21 PCR cycles with a constant-region primer and V-primer adapter. TCRdb independently ran MiXCR on the reads; one entry per CDR3 protein. Of roughly 100,000 distinct CDR3 sequences listed, less than 25% are singletons. The starting material was PBMCs, obtained after low-dose radiotherapy plus immunotherapy. These receptors originate from a female donor with ovarian cancer.

In this sample, this clonotype turned up many times. This chain links TRBV10-3 with TRBJ2-5, with 10 bases lining up with TRBD1. The length of the CDR3 is 16 residues. Trimming removed 3 bases from V and 5 bases from J; junction bases left unmatched: 9. From germline, CDR1 is ENHRY and CDR2 SYGVKD. CDR3 loop: CAISEPGTGVGETQYF. CDR3 coding DNA: TGTGCCATCAGTGAACCCGGGACAGGGGTTGGGGAGACCCAGTACTTC.

By share, this clonotype counts as medium-sized (0.01 to 0.1%). The V gene is TRBV28, the J gene TRBJ1-4; D remains unclear. Between the trimmed V and J ends, which lost 1 base and 0 bases, there was a span of 9 bases. Germline V gene data show CDR1 as MDHEN and CDR2 as SYDVKM. The CDR3 sequence is 16 residues long. The CDR3 spells CASSLSGTTTNEKLFF. For the CDR3, the DNA is TGTGCCAGCAGTTTATCCGGCACAACAACTAATGAAAAACTGTTTTTT. The complete variable domain, with remaining parts taken from reference TRBV28 and TRBJ1-4, reads DVKVTQSSRYLVKRTGEKVFLECVQDMDHENMFWYRQDPGLGLRLIYFSYDVKMKEKGDIPEGYSVSREKKERFSLILESASTNQTSMYLCASSLSGTTTNEKLFFGSGTQLSVL.

The rearrangement uses TRBV6-2 or TRBV6-3 and TRBJ2-5; 7 bases map to TRBD1. V lost 7 bases, J lost 4 bases, and 6 bases stayed unmatched. In germline, CDR1 is MNHEY, CDR2 SVGEGT. This CDR3 comprises 13 residues. CDR3 amino acids: CASMRQGAETQYF. The CDR3 DNA is TGTGCCAGCATGAGACAGGGAGCAGAGACCCAGTACTTC.

This clonotype was counted ten times or more. The rearrangement links TRBV20-1 to TRBJ2-1; 9 positions agree with TRBD2. Trimming took 0 bases from V and 4 from J; bases not matched to a gene: 4. The V gene's germline CDR1 is DFQATT and CDR2 SNEGSKA (reference sequence). The CDR3 is 15 residues long. CDR3 in amino acids: CSAREGSGGYNEQFF. The CDR3, as DNA: TGCAGTGCTAGAGAAGGAAGCGGGGGGTACAATGAGCAGTTCTTC.

This chain links TRBV10-2 with TRBJ2-1; possibly TRBD1 for D (6 bases). This CDR3 comprises 10 residues. The germline V gene has CDR1 WSHSY and CDR2 SAAADI. With 6 bases removed from V and 10 bases from J, the gap between germline ends came to 7 bases. This CDR3 is CASRDSEQFF. The CDR3 DNA sequence: TGCGCCAGCAGGGACAGCGAGCAGTTCTTC.

This clonotype was detected many times. J is TRBJ2-7 and V is TRBV12-3 or TRBV12-4, with 7 bases identical to TRBD1. Trimming at V came to 4 bases and at J to 2 bases, leaving 17 bases not matched to a gene. The CDR3 extends over 18 amino acids. CDR3 in amino acids: CASSSSSGVDRLTYEQYF. DNA of the CDR3: TGTGCCAGCAGTTCCTCCTCCGGCGTGGACAGGCTTACCTACGAGCAGTACTTC.

V gene TRBV20-1 combines with J gene TRBJ1-1; D gene unclear. Looked up from germline, CDR1 is DFQATT and CDR2 is SNEGSKA (reference sequence). V lost 1 base to trimming and J lost 1 base, with 4 bases between them. This CDR3 has 12 residues. The CDR3 spells CSARVRNTEAFF. CDR3 nucleotides: TGCAGTGCTAGAGTGAGGAACACTGAAGCTTTCTTT.

There are many counts of this clonotype. V is TRBV5-1 and J is TRBJ2-1; 10 bases map to TRBD2. Germline assignment: CDR1 SGHRS and CDR2 YFSETQ. J gave up 9 bases and V 4 bases, and 10 bases lay outside the gene matches. The CDR3 is 15 amino acids. CDR3 loop: CASSAVTSGAGEQFF. The CDR3 DNA sequence: TGCGCCAGCAGCGCCGTCACTAGCGGGGCGGGTGAGCAGTTCTTC.

This rearrangement joins TRBV14 to TRBJ1-6, with D unclear. Germline V gives CDR1 SGHDN, CDR2 FVKESK. Between the trimmed V and J ends, which lost 8 bases and 0 bases, there was a span of 5 bases. The CDR3 length is 13 residues. CDR3 in DNA: TGTGCCAGCGGGAGCTCCTATAATTCACCCCTCCACTTT. Amino acid sequence: CASGSSYNSPLHF.

This clonotype was recorded at least ten times. The chain links TRBV10-3 to TRBJ2-5; 14 nucleotides agree with TRBD2. The CDR3 spans 17 residues. The V segment lost 3 bases and the J segment 5 bases; nucleotides outside the gene matches: 8. CDR1 ENHRY and CDR2 SYGVKD come from the germline V gene. The CDR3 protein is CAISDGSTSGGAETQYF. The CDR3 DNA reads as TGTGCCATCAGTGATGGGTCGACTAGCGGGGGGGCGGAGACCCAGTACTTC.

This clonotype has at least ten counts. The V call is TRBV10-1, the J call TRBJ2-7; 7 bases are a match to TRBD2. CDR1 is WNHNN and CDR2 is SYGVQD in the germline V gene (reference sequence). The CDR3 is 14 amino acids. V lost 2 bases and J lost 2; bases outside the gene matches: 3. CDR3 amino acids: CASSEAGTTYEQYF. DNA of the CDR3: TGCGCCAGCAGTGAGGCCGGGACTACCTACGAGCAGTACTTC.